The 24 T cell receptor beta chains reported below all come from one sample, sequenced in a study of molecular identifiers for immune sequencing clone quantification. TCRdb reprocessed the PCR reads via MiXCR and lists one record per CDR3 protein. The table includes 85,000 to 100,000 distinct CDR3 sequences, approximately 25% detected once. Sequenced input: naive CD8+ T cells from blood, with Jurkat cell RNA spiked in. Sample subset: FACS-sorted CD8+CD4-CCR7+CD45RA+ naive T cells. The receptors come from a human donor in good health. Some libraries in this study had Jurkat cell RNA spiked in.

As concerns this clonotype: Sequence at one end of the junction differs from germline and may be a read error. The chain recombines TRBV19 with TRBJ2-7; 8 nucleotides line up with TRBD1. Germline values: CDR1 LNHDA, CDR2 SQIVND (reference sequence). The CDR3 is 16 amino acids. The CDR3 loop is CASSIDGTGDSCEQYF. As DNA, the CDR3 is TGTGCCAGTAGTATAGACGGGACAGGTGACTCCTGCGAGCAGTACTTC.

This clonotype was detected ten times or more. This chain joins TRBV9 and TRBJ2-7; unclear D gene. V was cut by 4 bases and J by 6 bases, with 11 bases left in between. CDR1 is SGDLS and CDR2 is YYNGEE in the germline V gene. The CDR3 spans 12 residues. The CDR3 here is CASSSDPPEQYF. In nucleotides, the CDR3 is TGTGCCAGCAGCTCCGACCCTCCCGAGCAGTACTTC. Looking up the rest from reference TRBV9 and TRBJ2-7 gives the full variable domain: DSGVTQTPKHLITATGQRVTLRCSPRSGDLSVYWYQQSLDQGLQFLIQYYNGEERAKGNILERFSAQQFPDLHSELNLSSLELGDSALYFCASSSDPPEQYFGPGTRLTVT.

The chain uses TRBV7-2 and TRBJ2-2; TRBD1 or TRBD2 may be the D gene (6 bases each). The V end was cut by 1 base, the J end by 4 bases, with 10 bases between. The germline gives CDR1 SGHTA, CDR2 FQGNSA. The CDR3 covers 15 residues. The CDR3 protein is CASSLVGGGTGELFF. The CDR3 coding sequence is TGTGCCAGCAGCTTAGTCGGGGGCGGCACCGGGGAGCTGTTTTTT.

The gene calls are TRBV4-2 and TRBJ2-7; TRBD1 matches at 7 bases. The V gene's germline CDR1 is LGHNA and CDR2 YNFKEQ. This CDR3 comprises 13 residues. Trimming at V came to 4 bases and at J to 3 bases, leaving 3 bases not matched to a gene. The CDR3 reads CASSPNRGYEQYF. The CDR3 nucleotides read TGTGCCAGCAGCCCGAACAGGGGCTACGAGCAGTACTTC.

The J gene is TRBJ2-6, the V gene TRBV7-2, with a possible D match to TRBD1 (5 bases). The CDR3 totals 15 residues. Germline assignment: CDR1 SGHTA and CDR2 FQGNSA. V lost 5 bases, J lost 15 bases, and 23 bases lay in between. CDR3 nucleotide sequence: TGTGCCAGCAGCCAAGCAGTCTCTGGGGCCCACGCCCTGACTTTC. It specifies CASSQAVSGAHALTF.

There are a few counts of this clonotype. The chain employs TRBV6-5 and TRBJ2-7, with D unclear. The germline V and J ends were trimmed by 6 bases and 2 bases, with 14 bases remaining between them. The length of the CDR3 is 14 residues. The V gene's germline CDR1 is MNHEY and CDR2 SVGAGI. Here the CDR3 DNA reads TGTGCCAGCAGGCTGTCGTCGGTGACCTACGAGCAGTACTTC. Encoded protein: CASRLSSVTYEQYF.

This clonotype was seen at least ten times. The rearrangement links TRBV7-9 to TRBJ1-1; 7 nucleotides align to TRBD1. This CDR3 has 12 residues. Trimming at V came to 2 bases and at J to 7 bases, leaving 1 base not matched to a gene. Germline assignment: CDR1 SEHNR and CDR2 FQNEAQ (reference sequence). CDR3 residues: CASSLRQGEAFF. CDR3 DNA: TGTGCCAGCAGCTTAAGACAGGGTGAAGCTTTCTTT.

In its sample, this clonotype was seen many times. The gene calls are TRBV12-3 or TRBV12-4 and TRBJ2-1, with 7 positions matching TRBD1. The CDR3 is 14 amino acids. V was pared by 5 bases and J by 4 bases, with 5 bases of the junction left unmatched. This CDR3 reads CASSGTVQYNEQFF. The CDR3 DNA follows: TGTGCCAGCAGTGGGACAGTCCAATACAATGAGCAGTTCTTC.

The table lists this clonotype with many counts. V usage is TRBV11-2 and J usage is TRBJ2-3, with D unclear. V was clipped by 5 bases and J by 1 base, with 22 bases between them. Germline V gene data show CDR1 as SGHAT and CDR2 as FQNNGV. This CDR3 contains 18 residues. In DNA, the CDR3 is TGTGCCAGCAGCACCTACTCCATAGTAATAGCTGGCACAGATACGCAGTATTTT. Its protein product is CASSTYSIVIAGTDTQYF. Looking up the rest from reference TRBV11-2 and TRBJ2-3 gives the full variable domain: EAGVAQSPRYKIIEKRQSVAFWCNPISGHATLYWYQQILGQGPKLLIQFQNNGVVDDSQLPKDRFSAERLKGVDSTLKIQPAKLEDSAVYLCASSTYSIVIAGTDTQYFGPGTRLTVL.

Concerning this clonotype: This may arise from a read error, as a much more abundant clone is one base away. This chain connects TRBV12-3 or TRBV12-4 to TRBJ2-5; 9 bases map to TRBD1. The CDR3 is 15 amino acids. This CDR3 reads CAGSLGQGIQETQYF. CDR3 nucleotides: TGTGCCGGCAGTCTTGGACAGGGGATCCAAGAGACCCAGTACTTC.

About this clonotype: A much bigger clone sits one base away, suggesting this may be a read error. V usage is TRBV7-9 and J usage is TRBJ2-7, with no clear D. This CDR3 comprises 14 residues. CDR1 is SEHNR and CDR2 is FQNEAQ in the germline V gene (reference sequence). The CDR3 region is CASSPIEASHEQYF. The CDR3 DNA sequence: TGTGCCAGCAGCCCCATCGAGGCCTCCCACGAGCAGTACTTC.

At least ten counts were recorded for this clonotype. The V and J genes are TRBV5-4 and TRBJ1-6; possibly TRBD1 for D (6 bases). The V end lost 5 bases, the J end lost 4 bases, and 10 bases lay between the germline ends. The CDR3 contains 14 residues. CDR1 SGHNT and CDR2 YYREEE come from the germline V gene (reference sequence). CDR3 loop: CASSYGQYNSPLHF. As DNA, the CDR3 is TGTGCCAGCAGTTATGGACAGTATAATTCACCCCTCCACTTT.

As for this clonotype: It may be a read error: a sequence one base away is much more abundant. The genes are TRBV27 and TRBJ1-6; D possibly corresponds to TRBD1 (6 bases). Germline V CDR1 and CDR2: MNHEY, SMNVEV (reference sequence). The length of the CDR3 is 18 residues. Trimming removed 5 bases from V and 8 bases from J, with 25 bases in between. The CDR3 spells CASSPKGRGHPAHSPLHF. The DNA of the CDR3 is TGTGCCAGCAGTCCGAAGGGTAGGGGACATCCTGCCCATTCACCCCTCCACTTT.

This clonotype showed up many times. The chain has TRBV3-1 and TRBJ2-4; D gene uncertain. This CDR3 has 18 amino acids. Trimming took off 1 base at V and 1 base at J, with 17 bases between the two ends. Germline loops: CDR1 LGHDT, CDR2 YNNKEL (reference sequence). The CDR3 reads CASSQGQLSYGAKNIQYF. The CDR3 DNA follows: TGTGCCAGCAGCCAAGGCCAGCTTAGCTACGGGGCCAAAAACATTCAGTACTTC.

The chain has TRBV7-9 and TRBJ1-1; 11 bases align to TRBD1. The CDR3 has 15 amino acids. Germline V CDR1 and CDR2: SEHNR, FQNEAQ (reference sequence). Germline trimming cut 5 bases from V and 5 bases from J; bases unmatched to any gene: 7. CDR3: CASSPDRGQETEAFF. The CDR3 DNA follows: TGTGCCAGCAGCCCGGACAGGGGGCAGGAGACTGAAGCTTTCTTT.

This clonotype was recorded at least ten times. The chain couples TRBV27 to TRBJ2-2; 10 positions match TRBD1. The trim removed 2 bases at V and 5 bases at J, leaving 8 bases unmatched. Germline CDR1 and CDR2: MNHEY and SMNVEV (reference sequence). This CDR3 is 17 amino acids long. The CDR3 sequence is CASSLVGTGDWTGELFF. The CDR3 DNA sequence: TGTGCCAGCAGTTTAGTAGGGACAGGGGATTGGACCGGGGAGCTGTTTTTT.

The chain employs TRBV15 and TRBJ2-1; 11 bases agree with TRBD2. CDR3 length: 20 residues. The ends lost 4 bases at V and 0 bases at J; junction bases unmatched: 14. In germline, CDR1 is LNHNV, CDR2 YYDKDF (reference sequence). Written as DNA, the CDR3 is TGTGCCACCAGCAAAGCTCGTGGACTAGCGGGCGTCTCCTCCTACAATGAGCAGTTCTTC. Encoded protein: CATSKARGLAGVSSYNEQFF.

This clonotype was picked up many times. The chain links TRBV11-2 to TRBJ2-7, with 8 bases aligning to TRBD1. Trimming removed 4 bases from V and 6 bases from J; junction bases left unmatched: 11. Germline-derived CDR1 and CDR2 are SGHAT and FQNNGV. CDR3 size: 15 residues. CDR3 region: CASSSGRQGAGEQYF. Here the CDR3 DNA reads TGTGCCAGCAGCTCCGGGCGGCAGGGGGCTGGCGAGCAGTACTTC.

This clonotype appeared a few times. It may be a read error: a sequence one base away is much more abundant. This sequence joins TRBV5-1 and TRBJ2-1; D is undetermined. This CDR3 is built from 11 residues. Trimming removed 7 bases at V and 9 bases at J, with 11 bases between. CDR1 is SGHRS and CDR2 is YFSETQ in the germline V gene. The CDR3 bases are TGCGCCAGCTCGGTTGGTACTGAGCAGTTCTTC. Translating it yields CASSVGTEQFF.

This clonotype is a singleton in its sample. The CDR3 DNA reads TGTGCCAGCAGCGAAATGGGACTCACCTACAATGAGCAGTTCTTC. It encodes CASSEMGLTYNEQFF. The chain joins TRBV9 to TRBJ2-1, with D maybe TRBD2 (6 bases). The germline V gene has CDR1 SGDLS and CDR2 YYNGEE. Trimming pared 3 bases from V and 2 bases from J, leaving 12 bases between. This CDR3 comprises 15 residues.

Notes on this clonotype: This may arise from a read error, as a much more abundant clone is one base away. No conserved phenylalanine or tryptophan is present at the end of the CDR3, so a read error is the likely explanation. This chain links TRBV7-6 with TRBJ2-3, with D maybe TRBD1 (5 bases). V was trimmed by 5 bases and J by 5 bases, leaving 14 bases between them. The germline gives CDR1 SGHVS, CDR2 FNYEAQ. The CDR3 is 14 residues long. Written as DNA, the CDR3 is TGTGCCAGCAGCCCACCTAGTAGGGGAGATACGCAGTATGTT. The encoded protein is CASSPPSRGDTQYV.

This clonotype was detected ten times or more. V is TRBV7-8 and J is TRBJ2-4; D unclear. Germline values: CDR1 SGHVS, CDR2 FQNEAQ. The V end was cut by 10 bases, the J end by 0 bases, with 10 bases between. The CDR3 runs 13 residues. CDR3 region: CATEPLAKNIQYF. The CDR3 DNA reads TGTGCCACTGAACCTCTAGCCAAAAACATTCAGTACTTC.

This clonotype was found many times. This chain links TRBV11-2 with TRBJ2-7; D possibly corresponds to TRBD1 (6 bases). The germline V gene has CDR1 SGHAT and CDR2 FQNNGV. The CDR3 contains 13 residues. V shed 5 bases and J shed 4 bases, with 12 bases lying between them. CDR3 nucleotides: TGTGCCAGCAGCCCCGGACAGATTTACGAGCAGTACTTC. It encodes CASSPGQIYEQYF.

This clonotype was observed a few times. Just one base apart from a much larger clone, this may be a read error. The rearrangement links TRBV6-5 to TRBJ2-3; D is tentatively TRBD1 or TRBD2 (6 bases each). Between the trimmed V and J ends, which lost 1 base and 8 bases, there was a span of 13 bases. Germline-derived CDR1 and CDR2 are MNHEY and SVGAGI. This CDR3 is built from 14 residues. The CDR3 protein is CASSYLTEGGTQYF. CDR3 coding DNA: TGTGCCAGCAGTTACTTGACGGAGGGGGGTACGCAGTATTTT.